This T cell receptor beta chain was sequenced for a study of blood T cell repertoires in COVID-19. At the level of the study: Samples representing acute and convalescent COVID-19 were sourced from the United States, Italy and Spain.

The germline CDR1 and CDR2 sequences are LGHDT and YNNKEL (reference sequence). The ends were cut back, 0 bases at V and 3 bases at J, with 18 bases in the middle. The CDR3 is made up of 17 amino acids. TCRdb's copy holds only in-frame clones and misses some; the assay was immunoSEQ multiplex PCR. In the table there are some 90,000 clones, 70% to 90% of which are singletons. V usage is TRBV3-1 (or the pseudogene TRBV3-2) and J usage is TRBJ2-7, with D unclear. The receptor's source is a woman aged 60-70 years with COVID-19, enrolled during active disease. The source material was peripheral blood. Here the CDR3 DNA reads TGTGCCAGCAGCCAAGATCACTATAACTCTGTGGGCTACGAGCAGTACTTC. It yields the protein CASSQDHYNSVGYEQYF.